Here is one TCR beta chain with its context. Its antigen remains unknown. The data were produced by immunoSEQ multiplex PCR, yet TCRdb's version contains in-frame clones alone and is incomplete. The top ten hold about 0.35% of the sample, which has over 70,000 clones, roughly 91% seen once. Trimming took off 8 bases at V and 1 base at J, with 17 bases between the two ends. The CDR3 extends over 15 amino acids. Germline V gene sequence: CDR1 MDHEN, CDR2 SYDVKM. These data belong to a study of OX40 agonist ivuxolimab in advanced cancers. The study's findings and limits: Compared with others, partial responders at 0.1-3.0 mg/kg displayed clonal expansion among the lowest.

Sequences were derived from CD4+ or CD8+ T cells sorted from blood, sampled in a trial of the OX40 agonist ivuxolimab. The receptor was derived from an adult with an advanced solid tumor such as melanoma, head and neck, liver or kidney cancer. The chain uses TRBV28 and TRBJ1-1; D may be TRBD1 (6 bases). In DNA, the CDR3 is TGTGCCAGCTCCCAAGGGGGGGCGGAGAACACTGAAGCTTTCTTT. It specifies CASSQGGAENTEAFF.